Listed below are T cell receptor beta chains from one sample, sequenced in a study of blood T cell repertoires in COVID-19. Method: immunoSEQ multiplex PCR; TCRdb's copy keeps in-frame clones and lacks some. The data show about 150,000 clones, about 86% seen once. Sequenced: PBMCs or T cells enriched from blood (not recorded which). The receptors here all came from a man aged 50-60 years who had recovered from COVID-19. Each CDR3 is given with its conserved first and last residue.

TRBV27,TRBJ2-6,CASSPLSGANVLTF
TRBV4-1,TRBJ2-2,CASSQVRAGELFF
TRBV4-2,TRBJ1-4,CASSRMITGSSSTNEKLFF
TRBV11-3,TRBJ2-7,CASSPRQGTNYEQYF
TRBV21-1,TRBJ2-5,CASSKTGGETQYF
TRBV7-9,TRBJ1-4,CASSLVAPGTWKGAEKLFF
TRBV5-1,TRBJ2-1,CASSPGTGINEQFF
TRBV19,TRBJ1-1,CASSSAGWPTEAFF
TRBV15,TRBJ1-1,CATSRTPGGRTTEAFF
TRBV23-1,TRBJ1-1,CASSPLNLLRTEAFF
TRBV4-2,TRBJ1-1,CASSQDLAGATEAFF
TRBV11-3,TRBJ1-6,CASSLARGSYNSPLHF
TRBV19,TRBJ1-1,CASRRTVNTEAFF
TRBV19,TRBJ1-5,CASSENMAGGNQPQHF
TRBV18,TRBJ1-1,CASSPSRQGNTEAFF
TRBV5-4,TRBJ2-1,CASSGAGGDNEQFF
TRBV9,TRBJ2-5,CASSEPSGGETQYF
TRBV15,TRBJ2-2,CATSPAQDRSTGELFF
TRBV6-4,TRBJ2-1,CASSVGSGVLNEQFF
TRBV7-9,TRBJ2-3,CASSLEGRETSARDTQYF
TRBV4-1,TRBJ2-7,CASSPMTEPYEQYF
TRBV6-5,TRBJ1-1,CASSSYRGHVEAFF
TRBV30,TRBJ1-1,CARMTGVNTEAFF
TRBV6-2/TRBV6-3,TRBJ1-1,CASSSNRGGSEAFF
TRBV6-5,TRBJ2-2,CASSYVGGNTGELFF
TRBV14,TRBJ2-1,CASSKGTPSSYNEQFF
TRBV5-1,TRBJ2-7,CASSPGVLARNEQYF
TRBV7-2,TRBJ2-7,CASSLVLYEQYF
TRBV7-2,TRBJ1-4,CASSLAQGKLFF
TRBV7-2,TRBJ2-3,CASSLADKSTDTQYF
TRBV19,TRBJ1-2,CASSTGQRLLNHGYTF